Reported below is one T cell receptor beta chain. Its antigen is not yet known. The cohort was made up of 500 to 850 healthy bone marrow donors. All cohort members were sampled while nominally healthy, although unrecorded immune exposures were likely present. The donor tested CMV seropositive, placing the donor among the roughly 270 seropositive members of the cohort. Every donor gave a peripheral blood sample, and the peripheral blood mononuclear cells from that sample were used for TCR beta sequencing. The Qiagen DNeasy Blood Extraction Kit was used to extract genomic DNA from the blood cell samples. This record belongs to a study of cytomegalovirus exposure and HLA in healthy donors listed by TCRdb under 2017. Regarding the complete study: In an earlier analysis of approximately 500 of the donors, approximately 300 Gb of sequence data and 117 million unique TCR beta sequences from about 179 million T cells were reported. Among the approximately 430 genotyped donors, 81% belonged to the genetic ancestry cluster associated with self-reported Caucasian donors. Using immunosequencing, the study profiled T cell repertoires from fewer than 700 subjects and related those repertoires to cytomegalovirus serostatus. Class I and class II HLA loci were covered by the typing at four-digit resolution. A separate validation cohort of about 110 different subjects was used in addition to the roughly 640-subject first cohort. Alongside the repertoire data, information on donor age, sex, ethnicity and CMV serostatus was compiled. To predict cytomegalovirus infection status, the study combined high-throughput TCR immunosequencing, statistical association of individual TCRs with disease status, and machine learning. To study patterns of TCR occurrence, a later analysis re-analyzed previously published TCR beta repertoires from around 660 donors and added high-resolution HLA genotyping. Among roughly 400 genotyped donors of the cohort, an average of approximately 240,000 unique TCR beta nucleotide sequences was sequenced per donor, of which approximately 18% were non-productive. The study was designed to test whether signatures of past pathogen exposure could be identified by cataloging public T cell receptors. The number of typed donors differed by locus: about 620-640 for A, B, C, DRB1 and DQB1; about 520 for DQA1; over 600 for DPA1; and roughly 490 for DPB1. A later genetic analysis used genome-wide SNP genotypes for about three fifths of the 666 donors, treating that subset as a discovery cohort. In the later analysis, no new phenotypic data were used to find candidate immune exposures; instead, reliance was placed on TCR beta sequences and their occurrence across donors. All discovery cohort repertoires had been generated on a single sequencing platform. Five DR-DQ haplotypes were treated as single units for association and clustering because of strong linkage in the cohort. Approximately 300 gigabases of sequencing data and 78 million or so unique TCR sequences were included in an early release covering roughly 700 HLA-typed donors. In an earlier analysis of a few hundred of the donors, high-throughput TCR beta sequencing was used to judge whether each TCR beta V gene segment behaved as functional or pseudogenic. General study outcomes and caveats: When HLA alleles, especially DR and DQ, strongly co-occurred, TCR associations were difficult to assign to individual alleles. A later genetic analysis associated a missense DCLRE1C variant with V-gene and J-gene trimming of TCR beta chains, and an independent cohort replicated the association. The classifier was reported to diagnose cytomegalovirus status with high specificity and sensitivity in both the original and validation cohorts. The 87-base-pair reads could not distinguish some IMGT-functional V segments, including TRBV6-2 and TRBV6-3, so those segments were excluded. In a later analysis, TCR association rates were found to vary across HLA loci, with the most associated TCRs seen for DRB1 alleles and the fewest for HLA-C alleles. Because counts were too low, roughly 16 rarely observed V segments, including chromosome 9 orphons, were left out of the earlier analysis of 587 of the donors. A further reported finding was that TCR beta sequences accurately predicted the HLA-A and HLA-B alleles for most subjects in the first cohort. Most TCR sequences were seen in very few donors, while some public TCRs were found in many individuals. For the cohort, immune exposure information was limited to CMV serostatus. A group of highly shared sequence variants was considered likely to be a technical artifact of the sequencing pipeline. The authors suggested that the approach could potentially be generalized to other disease states and immunological phenotypes. In an earlier analysis of about 600 of the donors, most TCR beta V segments appeared in productive rearrangements about 87% or about 30% of the time, broadly matching IMGT annotations. Roughly uniform sequencing depth across donors was assumed in presence/absence analyses, although this assumption may not hold. Only TCR beta chains were sequenced in this cohort, and the absence of alpha or paired-chain data limited detectable features. Three of the identified cytomegalovirus-associated TCR beta chains were confirmed in vitro to be specific for cytomegalovirus antigens. A later analysis found that most CMV-associated TCR beta chains appeared HLA-restricted, with HLA associations seemingly driven largely by CMV exposure. Compared with the roughly 700-donor mean, donors in an Asian-associated ancestry cluster had fewer N-insertions in productive TCRs, according to a later genetic analysis. HLA typing was unavailable for some donors at each locus, so association tests used only the typed subset. The study gave a list of about 150 TCR beta chains associated with cytomegalovirus. A later analysis reported that several top co-occurrence clusters appeared linked to parvovirus B19, influenza, CMV and Epstein-Barr virus. Correlated functional status among segregating V segments might be attributable to linkage disequilibrium, but an unknown experimental factor could not be ruled out. A later analysis associated about 17,000 TCR beta sequences with specific HLA alleles at a false discovery rate of 0.05. A later analysis found that HLA-associated TCR beta chains were more clonally expanded and had lower generation probabilities than equally common non-associated chains.

The library was obtained by the immunoSEQ multiplex PCR assay. For the multiplex PCR, a mixture combining 60 forward primers for TCR Vbeta segments and 13 reverse primers for TCR Jbeta segments was used. A multiplex PCR assay on genomic DNA amplified the CDR3 region of rearranged TCR beta genes. The amplified TCR beta libraries were sequenced on the Illumina HiSeq System as 87-base-pair reads. Per the original workflow: A later analysis counted about 80 million unique TCR beta chains across the 666 repertoires, and around 12 million of these chains were shared by at least two donors. A nearest-neighbor algorithm error-corrected the raw reads and collapsed the reads into unique sequences, merging closely related sequences to remove PCR and sequencing errors. To assign V, D and J gene segments, CDR3 sequences were aligned to IMGT reference sequences. For a sequence to be retained, a match of at least six nucleotides to both a V gene segment and a J gene segment was required. Rearrangements were called productive when the CDR3 lacked stop codons and stayed in frame with V and J; all others were non-productive. CDR3 was defined by IMGT convention, running from the second conserved V-encoded cysteine to the conserved J-encoded phenylalanine. Sequences without an unambiguous match to a single V gene segment were excluded from the earlier analysis of about 630 of the donors. An earlier analysis of several hundred of the donors called V segments functional above 56.7% productive rearrangements and segregating when the between-donor standard deviation exceeded 5%. To diagnose cytomegalovirus status from the catalog of TCR beta chain sequences, a statistical classification framework was built. In a later analysis, V and J genes were assigned by comparing TCR nucleotide sequences against IMGT/GENE-DB human TR gene sequences. In a later analysis, CDR3 sequences and most-parsimonious VDJ recombination scenarios were assigned using the TCRdist pipeline. In a later analysis, each TCR beta chain was defined by its CDR3 amino acid sequence together with its V-gene family, and reads lacking a unique V-gene family were excluded. A later analysis removed nearly 600 highly shared, low-generation-probability nucleotide sequences to deal with suspected cross-contamination and a sequencing artifact. For each public chain, a later analysis derived a clonal expansion index from normalized ranks of inferred template counts within each repertoire. In a later analysis, generation probabilities were computed using a VDJ recombination model fitted to out-of-frame rearrangements, and the results were checked against IGoR. Hypergeometric tests were used in a later analysis to score TCR-TCR, TCR-HLA and TCR-CMV co-occurrence, with a repertoire-size bias correction applied to the TCR pairs. In a later analysis, false discovery rates were estimated by permuting HLA or CMV assignments 20 times. In a later analysis, co-occurring TCRs were grouped using DBSCAN, and TCRdist sequence similarity was added for clustering within HLA-allele-positive subsets. Repertoires with fewer than 30,000 or more than 120,000 public chains, plus five repertoires with anomalous nucleotide sharing, were excluded from co-occurrence clustering. TCRdb mirrors the immuneACCESS table, restricted to in-frame sequences. Some clones are absent from its copies; in checked studies, under half trace to an unresolved V gene, and the reason for the others is unknown. V and J calls plus clone size are reproduced from that table; the DNA served to infer D and trimming. This sample's table lists roughly 73,000 clones. The ten largest clones capture approximately 7.5% of the sample.

CDR1 SGHKS and CDR2 YYEKEE are derived from the germline V gene (reference sequence). From the cysteine through the phenylalanine, the CDR3 covers 14 amino acids. The entry retains the CDR3 DNA only, 42 bases that are in frame from base 1. Cut back by 0 bases and 5 bases, the V and J ends lie 11 bases apart. The receptor's source is a female donor in good health and CMV-seropositive. Rearrangement joined TRBV5-5 to TRBJ1-2; possibly the D gene is TRBD1, per 6 matching bases. The specimen was PBMCs. The nucleotide sequence is TGTGCCAGCAGCTTGGGGCAGGGGCAATATGGCTACACCTTC. It translates as CASSLGQGQYGYTF.